This T cell receptor beta chain emerged from a study of early T cells in non-severe SARS-CoV-2 infection. Germline values: CDR1 SNHLY, CDR2 FYNNEI. Trimming cost V 6 bases and J 1 base, with 13 bases left between them. The CDR3 has 15 amino acids. Each cDNA molecule carried a unique molecular identifier. TCRdb re-derived calls from the 5' RACE reads in MiXCR, one entry per CDR3 protein. The data contain some 75,000 distinct CDR3 sequences, roughly an eighth of them seen just once; the ten biggest clones take up around 1.5%. The specimen sequenced was whole blood. The chain joins TRBV2 to TRBJ2-1; D possibly corresponds to TRBD2 (6 bases). The receptor's source is an adult who was a healthcare worker with PCR-confirmed SARS-CoV-2 infection or an uninfected control (not recorded which). CDR3 region: CASRILASSYNEQFF. In DNA, the CDR3 is TGTGCCAGCAGGATCCTAGCGTCGTCCTACAATGAGCAGTTCTTC.